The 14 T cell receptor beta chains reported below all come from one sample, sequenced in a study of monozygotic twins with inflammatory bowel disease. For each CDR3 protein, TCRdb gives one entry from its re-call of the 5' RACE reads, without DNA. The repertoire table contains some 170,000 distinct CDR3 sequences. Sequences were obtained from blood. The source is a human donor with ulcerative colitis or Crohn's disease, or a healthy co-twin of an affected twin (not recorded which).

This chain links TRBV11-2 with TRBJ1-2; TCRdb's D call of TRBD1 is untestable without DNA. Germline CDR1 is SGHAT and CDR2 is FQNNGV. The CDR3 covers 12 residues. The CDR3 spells CASGNRDYGYTF. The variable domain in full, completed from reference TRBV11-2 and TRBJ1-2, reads EAGVAQSPRYKIIEKRQSVAFWCNPISGHATLYWYQQILGQGPKLLIQFQNNGVVDDSQLPKDRFSAERLKGVDSTLKIQPAKLEDSAVYLCASGNRDYGYTFGSGTRLTVV.

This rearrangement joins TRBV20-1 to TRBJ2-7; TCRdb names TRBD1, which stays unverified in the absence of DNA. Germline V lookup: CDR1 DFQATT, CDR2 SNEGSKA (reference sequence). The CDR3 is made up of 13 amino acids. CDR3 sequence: CSARDLADNEQYF.

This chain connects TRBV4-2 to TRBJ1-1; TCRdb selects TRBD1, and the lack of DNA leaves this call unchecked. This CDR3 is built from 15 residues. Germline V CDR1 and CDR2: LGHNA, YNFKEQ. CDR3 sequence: CASSQGDREVAEAFF.

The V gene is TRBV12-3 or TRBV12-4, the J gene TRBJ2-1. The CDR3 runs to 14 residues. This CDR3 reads CASSNRPTYNEQFF.

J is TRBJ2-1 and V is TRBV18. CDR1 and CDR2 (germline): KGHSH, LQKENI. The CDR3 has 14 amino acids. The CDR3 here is CASSRNTLNNEQFF.

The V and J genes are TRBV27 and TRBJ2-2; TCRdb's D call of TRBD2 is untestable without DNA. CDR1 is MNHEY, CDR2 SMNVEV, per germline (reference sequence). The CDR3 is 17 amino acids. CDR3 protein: CASTPALAGDNTGELFF.

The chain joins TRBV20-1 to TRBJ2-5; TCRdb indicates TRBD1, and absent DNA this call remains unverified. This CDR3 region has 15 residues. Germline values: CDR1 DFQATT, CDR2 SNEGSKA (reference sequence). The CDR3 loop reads CSARVNLQGLETQYF.

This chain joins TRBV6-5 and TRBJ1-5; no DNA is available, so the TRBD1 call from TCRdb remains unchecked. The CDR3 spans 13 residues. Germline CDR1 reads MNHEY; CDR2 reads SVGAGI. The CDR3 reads CASSPGFDQPQHF.

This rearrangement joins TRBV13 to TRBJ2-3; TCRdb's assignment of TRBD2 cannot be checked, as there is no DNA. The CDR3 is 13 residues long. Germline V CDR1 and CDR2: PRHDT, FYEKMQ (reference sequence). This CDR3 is CASRAGGADTQYF.

The CDR3 sequence: CASSFGQGTYEQYF. V and J are TRBV5-1 and TRBJ2-7; TCRdb's D call, TRBD1, is unchecked because there is no DNA. The CDR3 extends over 14 amino acids. Looked up from germline, CDR1 is SGHRS and CDR2 is YFSETQ.

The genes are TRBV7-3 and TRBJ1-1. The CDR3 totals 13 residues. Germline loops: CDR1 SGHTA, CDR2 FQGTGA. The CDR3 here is CASSSILNTEAFF.

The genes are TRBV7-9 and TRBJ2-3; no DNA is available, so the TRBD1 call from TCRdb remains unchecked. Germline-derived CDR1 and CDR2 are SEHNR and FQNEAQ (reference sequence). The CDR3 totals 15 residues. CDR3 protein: CASSFPPGDTDTQYF.

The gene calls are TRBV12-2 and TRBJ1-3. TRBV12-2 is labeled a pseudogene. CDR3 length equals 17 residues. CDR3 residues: CASRFMGTYNSGNTIYF.

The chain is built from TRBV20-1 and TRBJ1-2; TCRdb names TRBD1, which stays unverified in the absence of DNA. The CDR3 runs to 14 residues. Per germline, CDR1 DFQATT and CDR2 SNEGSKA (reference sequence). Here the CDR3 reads CSARDPDRENGYTF.